These 7 T cell receptor beta chains originate from one sample sequenced in a study of blood T cell repertoires in COVID-19. Profiled with immunoSEQ multiplex PCR; TCRdb holds only in-frame clones, not every one. The sample yields around 460,000 clones, about 90% seen once. Material: peripheral blood. The receptors originated from a man between 18 and 29 years old with COVID-19, enrolled during active disease.

The chain recombines TRBV27 with TRBJ1-1; D gene ambiguous. V was trimmed by 3 bases and J by 1 base, leaving 6 bases between them. CDR3 length: 13 amino acids. Per germline, CDR1 MNHEY and CDR2 SMNVEV (reference sequence). CDR3: CASSFGENTEAFF. CDR3 bases: TGTGCCAGCAGTTTTGGAGAGAACACTGAAGCTTTCTTT.

V usage is TRBV7-8 and J usage is TRBJ2-2, with D possibly being TRBD1 (5 bases). This CDR3 is built from 18 residues. The V gene's germline CDR1 is SGHVS and CDR2 FQNEAQ. Trimming left V 2 bases short and J 0 bases short, with 16 bases between. As DNA, the CDR3 is TGTGCCAGCAGCTTAAATGGGGCCACGGCCGCGAACACCGGGGAGCTGTTTTTT. Amino acids: CASSLNGATAANTGELFF.

The chain joins TRBV19 to TRBJ1-1; D may be TRBD1 (6 bases). The CDR3 sequence is 11 residues long. The germline V gene encodes CDR1 LNHDA and CDR2 SQIVND (reference sequence). V dropped 8 bases and J dropped 6 bases, with 10 bases sitting between them. CDR3: CASLQGPEAFF. The CDR3 bases are TGTGCCAGTTTACAGGGTCCTGAAGCTTTCTTT. The complete variable domain, with remaining parts taken from reference TRBV19 and TRBJ1-1, reads DGGITQSPKYLFRKEGQNVTLSCEQNLNHDAMYWYRQDPGQGLRLIYYSQIVNDFQKGDIAEGYSVSREKKESFPLTVTSAQKNPTAFYLCASLQGPEAFFGQGTRLTVV.

The genes are TRBV25-1 and TRBJ2-3, with D tentatively TRBD1 (6 bases). Trimming left V 4 bases short and J 4 bases short, with 15 bases between. There are 15 residues in the CDR3. The germline V gene has CDR1 MGHDK and CDR2 SYGVNS. The CDR3: CASSAGQLPPDTQYF. Here the CDR3 DNA reads TGTGCCAGCAGTGCAGGACAGTTACCCCCAGATACGCAGTATTTT. The entire variable domain, with the rest obtained from reference TRBV25-1 and TRBJ2-3, is as follows: EADIYQTPRYLVIGTGKKITLECSQTMGHDKMYWYQQDPGMELHLIHYSYGVNSTEKGDLSSESTVSRIRTEHFPLTLESARPSHTSQYLCASSAGQLPPDTQYFGPGTRLTVL.

The rearrangement uses TRBV5-6 and TRBJ2-3, with a weak D call TRBD1 (6 bases). This CDR3 is built from 14 residues. V was cut by 4 bases and J by 2 bases, with 11 bases left in between. Germline lookup yields CDR1 SGHDT and CDR2 YYEEEE. The CDR3 region is CASSLKGVTDTQYF. The CDR3 region has the DNA TGTGCCAGCAGCCTCAAGGGGGTCACAGATACGCAGTATTTT.

The CDR3 loop reads CAWSAGNHEQYF. Written as DNA, the CDR3 is TGTGCCTGGAGTGCAGGGAACCACGAGCAGTACTTC. The V gene is TRBV30, the J gene TRBJ2-7; the D gene is possibly TRBD1 (5 bases). The germline V gene encodes CDR1 GTSNPN and CDR2 SVGIG (reference sequence). CDR3 size: 12 residues. Trimming cost V 1 base and J 5 bases, with 9 bases left between them.

About this clone: Other DNA sequences within the sample encode an identical CDR3. This sequence joins TRBV10-3 and TRBJ2-7; 7 positions match TRBD1. The V gene end was trimmed by 4 bases and the J gene end by 3 bases; junction bases not matched to a gene: 0. CDR3 length: 12 amino acids. Germline V lookup: CDR1 ENHRY, CDR2 SYGVKD. As DNA, the CDR3 is TGTGCCATCAGTGGACAGGGCTACGAGCAGTACTTC. Protein product: CAISGQGYEQYF.